This section outlines one T cell receptor beta chain sequence together with its context. This clone was counted once. Its antigen target is currently unknown. Base qualities are not at hand, and no much larger clone is one base apart. V is trimmed back by 5 bases and J by 11 bases, and the junction contains 7 bases that no gene match accounts for. The CDR3 runs 12 amino acids, cysteine and phenylalanine included. Here the CDR3 DNA is all that survives: 36 bases in frame from base 1. This entry comes from a study of blood T cell repertoires in COVID-19 (dated by TCRdb to about 2020). Notes on the research overall: Samples covering the acute and convalescent phases of COVID-19 were provided by collaborators in the United States, Italy and Spain. HLA class I and class II types, where available, came from metadata supplied by the sample provider rather than from assay-based typing. The sample metadata nearly always contained a de-identified subject ID, COVID-19 status, age in years and sex. The samples were drawn from the first 160 participants of the ongoing ImmuneRACE study and from under 1,500 subjects provided by 6 global collaborators. The repertoires were released in a freely available public database meant as a resource for research on the immune response to SARS-CoV-2. The material from the prospective study consisted of cDNA or gDNA derived from T cells, B-cell-depleted T cells, or PBMCs. Deeply sampled blood TCRbeta repertoires from subjects exposed to, actively infected with, or recovered from COVID-19 were included in the dataset.

The collaborating institutions used their own protocols to collect whole blood in K2EDTA tubes. For TCRbeta analysis, collaborator samples were shipped as frozen whole blood, as isolated PBMCs, or as DNA extracted from either sample type. TCRbeta CDR3 regions were amplified from genomic DNA by means of the immunoSEQ Assay, a bias-controlled multiplex PCR. Regarding the original processing steps: The number of nucleated cells in each sample was estimated by amplification of reference gene primers within the assay. To quantify the absolute abundance of each unique TCRbeta CDR3 rearrangement, sequence reads were collapsed and filtered. For each sample, productive Simpson clonality was calculated as the square root of Simpson's diversity index over productive rearrangements. Drawn from immuneACCESS, this table holds only the in-frame rearrangements with V and J called that TCRdb kept. Clones are partly lost; checked studies trace under half to an unresolved V gene and leave the rest unexplained. Clone size and V and J calls were adopted from that table, with D and trimming inferred from the DNA. Counted in this sample were fewer than 250,000 clones; around 82% of them appeared once. The top ten clonotypes cover 2.9% of the sample.

What the research found in general, with its limitations: How much clinical and demographic metadata was included differed by source and by participant, and the metadata was provided uncurated.

The rearranged segments are TRBV12-3 or TRBV12-4 and TRBJ1-1; a stretch of 8 junction bases matches TRBD1. The sequence came from a man aged 50-60 years with active or convalescent COVID-19. What was sequenced was peripheral blood. CDR3 region: CASSPDRGRAFF. The DNA is TGTGCCAGCAGTCCAGACAGGGGTCGGGCTTTCTTT.